Listed here are 8 T cell receptor beta chains from one sample, sequenced in a study of cytomegalovirus exposure and HLA in healthy donors. Vbeta (60) and Jbeta (13) primers were used in the PCR. The repertoire was sequenced with immunoSEQ multiplex PCR; TCRdb's copy has only in-frame clones and lacks some. Among some 200,000 clones listed, about 89% were seen once. Input material: PBMCs. Every receptor here comes from a woman younger than 35 in good health and CMV-seronegative.

The chain uses TRBV29-1 and TRBJ1-2; 9 bases fit TRBD1. Germline CDR1 and CDR2: SQVTM and ANQGSEA. The V and J ends lost 3 bases and 1 base, in that order; junction bases with no gene match: 6. The CDR3 is 15 amino acids. The CDR3 loop is CSVEGTGTDNYGYTF. CDR3 DNA: TGCAGCGTTGAGGGGACAGGGACCGATAACTATGGCTACACCTTC.

This rearrangement joins TRBV5-1 to TRBJ2-3; no reliable D call. CDR1 SGHRS and CDR2 YFSETQ come from the germline V gene. The CDR3 contains 13 residues. Trimming left V 7 bases short and J 0 bases short, with 9 bases between. The CDR3: CASGSDSTDTQYF. CDR3 DNA sequence: TGCGCCAGCGGAAGCGACAGCACAGATACGCAGTATTTT.

The chain carries TRBV5-6 and TRBJ1-4; D is perhaps TRBD1 (6 bases). Germline V CDR1 and CDR2: SGHDT, YYEEEE. CDR3 length: 15 residues. V dropped 4 bases and J dropped 2 bases, with 12 bases sitting between them. In nucleotides, the CDR3 is TGTGCCAGCAGCAGTACAGGGCCCACTAATGAAAAACTGTTTTTT. As protein: CASSSTGPTNEKLFF.

V gene TRBV7-3 combines with J gene TRBJ2-3; 7 bases map to TRBD2. V lost 5 bases, J lost 14 bases, and 19 bases stayed unmatched. The CDR3 covers 15 residues. Germline V CDR1 and CDR2: SGHTA, FQGTGA. CDR3 nucleotide sequence: TGTGCCAGCAGCCGGGAGGCTTCTATACCCCGTCCCTTGTATTTT. Residues: CASSREASIPRPLYF.

This sequence joins TRBV18 and TRBJ2-5, with 8 bases that match TRBD1. Unmatched junction bases numbered 5, after V lost 3 bases and J lost 5 bases. The germline V gene encodes CDR1 KGHSH and CDR2 LQKENI. The CDR3 has 14 residues. The CDR3 sequence: CASSPGQGGETQYF. CDR3 sequence (DNA): TGTGCCAGCTCACCTGGACAGGGTGGTGAGACCCAGTACTTC.

V gene TRBV5-1 combines with J gene TRBJ2-2; TRBD2 matches at 10 bases. V lost 7 bases and J lost 9; bases outside the gene matches: 6. Germline V CDR1 and CDR2: SGHRS, YFSETQ. The CDR3 extends over 13 amino acids. The CDR3 spells CASQREGLWELFF. DNA for the CDR3: TGCGCCAGCCAGCGGGAGGGTTTATGGGAGCTGTTTTTT.

The count of this clone is one. The gene calls are TRBV11-2 and TRBJ1-5; D uncertain. Germline V gene data show CDR1 as SGHAT and CDR2 as FQNNGV. This CDR3 region has 15 residues. V was shortened by 1 base and J by 4 bases, with 11 bases between the two germline ends. The DNA for the CDR3 is TGTGCCAGCAGCTTAGTTCCGGAGTCGAATCAGCCCCAGCATTTT. Translated, it gives CASSLVPESNQPQHF. Using reference TRBV11-2 and TRBJ1-5 for the parts outside the CDR3, the full variable domain is EAGVAQSPRYKIIEKRQSVAFWCNPISGHATLYWYQQILGQGPKLLIQFQNNGVVDDSQLPKDRFSAERLKGVDSTLKIQPAKLEDSAVYLCASSLVPESNQPQHFGDGTRLSIL.

The V and J genes are TRBV27 and TRBJ2-3; 8 bases match TRBD2. The CDR3 covers 16 residues. V lost 5 bases to trimming and J lost 0 bases; unmatched junction nucleotides: 7. Germline V CDR1 and CDR2: MNHEY, SMNVEV (reference sequence). The CDR3 bases are TGTGCCAGCAGTCCCTCAGCGGGAGAGAGCACAGATACGCAGTATTTT. Its protein is CASSPSAGESTDTQYF.